This entry lists 23 T cell receptor beta chains sequenced from one sample in a study of blood T cells in healthy people across ages. Using a J-beta primer mix together with a sample-barcoded 5' primer, a second PCR was run for about 6 to 12 cycles. TCRdb itself ran the 5' RACE reads through MiXCR, one entry per CDR3 protein. This repertoire shows roughly 2 million distinct CDR3 sequences, roughly 49% found once; its top ten account for 2.1%. The sample taken for sequencing was blood. The receptors shown here come from a woman between 35 and 50 years old in good health.

The chain links TRBV18 to TRBJ1-5; a possible D gene is TRBD1 (5 bases). The germline V gene encodes CDR1 KGHSH and CDR2 LQKENI. There are 15 residues in the CDR3. Trimming cost V 5 bases and J 0 bases, with 11 bases left between them. The DNA of the CDR3 is TGTGCCAGCTCAGCCGGGGCCTATAGCAATCAGCCCCAGCATTTT. It encodes CASSAGAYSNQPQHF. Looking up the rest from reference TRBV18 and TRBJ1-5 gives the full variable domain: NAGVMQNPRHLVRRRGQEARLRCSPMKGHSHVYWYRQLPEEGLKFMVYLQKENIIDESGMPKERFSAEFPKEGPSILRIQQVVRGDSAAYFCASSAGAYSNQPQHFGDGTRLSIL.

This chain uses TRBV12-5 with TRBJ2-1; D unresolved. Germline loops: CDR1 LGHNT, CDR2 FRNRAP. Between the trimmed V and J ends, which lost 3 bases and 4 bases, there was a span of 4 bases. CDR3 size: 12 residues. This CDR3 is CASGFSYNEQFF. The CDR3 nucleotides are TGTGCTAGTGGTTTCTCGTACAATGAGCAGTTCTTC.

Notes on this clonotype: One junction end disagrees with the germline gene, perhaps due to a read error. The V and J genes are TRBV12-3 or TRBV12-4 and TRBJ1-2; 8 bases align to TRBD1. The CDR3 covers 13 residues. CDR3 region: CAGSITGGYGYTF. The CDR3 region has the DNA TGTGCCGGCAGCATTACAGGGGGCTATGGCTACACCTTC.

This chain joins TRBV27 and TRBJ1-1; a weak D match, TRBD1 (6 bases). CDR3 size: 15 residues. Trimming took 6 bases from V and 1 from J, leaving 15 bases between them. Germline V gene lookup returns CDR1 MNHEY and CDR2 SMNVEV (reference sequence). CDR3 nucleotide sequence: TGTGCCAGCAGGAGCCGGACAGCCTCGAACACTGAAGCTTTCTTT. It yields the protein CASRSRTASNTEAFF.

The chain carries TRBV20-1 and TRBJ2-5; possible D gene TRBD2, 6 bases. The CDR3 covers 14 residues. Trimming took off 3 bases at V and 0 bases at J, with 11 bases between the two ends. Germline V CDR1 and CDR2: DFQATT, SNEGSKA (reference sequence). Here the CDR3 reads CSASSGGNQETQYF. The CDR3 DNA follows: TGCAGTGCTAGTTCCGGGGGAAACCAAGAGACCCAGTACTTC.

With respect to this clonotype: Since a much larger clone is just one base distant, this may be a read error. This chain links TRBV5-1 with TRBJ2-5; perhaps TRBD2 as D (7 bases). Germline CDR1 reads SGHRS; CDR2 reads YFSETQ. This CDR3 has 14 residues. The V end lost 1 base, the J end lost 6 bases, and 13 bases lay between the germline ends. In nucleotides, the CDR3 is TGCGCCAGCAGCTTGTGGGGGGGACAACAGACCCAGTACTTC. Residues: CASSLWGGQQTQYF.

This clonotype was picked up a small number of times. V is TRBV24-1 and J is TRBJ2-3; D may match TRBD1 or TRBD2 (6 bases each). Trimming removed 3 bases at V and 4 bases at J, with 19 bases between. The CDR3 is 17 amino acids. CDR1 and CDR2 from the germline V gene are KGHDR and SFDVKD. The CDR3 DNA sequence: TGTGCCACCAGTGATGGGCGGACAGCGGGCAGGTCAGATACGCAGTATTTT. It yields the protein CATSDGRTAGRSDTQYF.

This clonotype showed up just a few times. The chain has TRBV20-1 and TRBJ2-1; D not resolved. Trimming took off 0 bases at V and 8 bases at J, with 11 bases between the two ends. The CDR3 has 13 residues. CDR1 and CDR2 from the germline V gene are DFQATT and SNEGSKA (reference sequence). The CDR3 bases are TGCAGTGCTAGAGAGAGGCTGATTGATGAGCAGTTCTTC. The encoded protein is CSARERLIDEQFF.

CDR3 amino acids: CASSLTGAPRDNSPLHF. The CDR3 DNA is TGTGCCAGCAGCTTAACAGGGGCCCCGCGGGATAATTCACCCCTCCACTTT. The chain links TRBV7-3 to TRBJ1-6, with D maybe TRBD1 (5 bases). V dropped 0 bases and J dropped 5 bases, with 14 bases sitting between them. Germline V gene data show CDR1 as SGHTA and CDR2 as FQGTGA. The CDR3 sequence is 17 residues long.

This clonotype has just one count. The CDR3 nucleotides read TGCAGTGCCGCGACCCACAATGAGCAGTTCTTC. Translating it yields CSAATHNEQFF. The chain joins TRBV20-1 to TRBJ2-1, with D unclear. The germline V and J ends were trimmed by 6 bases and 5 bases, with 8 bases remaining between them. The CDR3 length is 11 residues. The germline gives CDR1 DFQATT, CDR2 SNEGSKA (reference sequence).

As for this clonotype: With a much larger clone just one base away, this may be a read error. The gene calls are TRBV29-1 and TRBJ2-5; 7 nucleotides align to TRBD1. Germline CDR1 is SQVTM and CDR2 is ANQGSEA. The CDR3 consists of 13 residues. The CDR3 here is CSVAMTGSETPYF. CDR3 nucleotide sequence: TGCAGCGTTGCCATGACAGGGTCAGAGACCCCGTACTTC.

This clonotype was seen only a few times. The gene calls are TRBV28 and TRBJ1-6; D is unclear. Trimming left V 6 bases short and J 3 bases short, with 12 bases between. CDR1 and CDR2 (germline): MDHEN, SYDVKM. The CDR3 extends over 15 amino acids. Here the CDR3 DNA reads TGTGCCAGCAGAAGGTCTTCCCGCTATAATTCACCCCTCCACTTT. Amino acids: CASRRSSRYNSPLHF.

The chain uses TRBV27 and TRBJ2-7; 7 bases fit TRBD1. The germline V gene has CDR1 MNHEY and CDR2 SMNVEV (reference sequence). Trimming took 0 bases from V and 3 from J; bases not matched to a gene: 5. The CDR3 sequence is 15 residues long. The CDR3 DNA reads TGTGCCAGCAGTTTATCCTTGGACAGGATCTACGAGCAGTACTTC. Residues: CASSLSLDRIYEQYF.

This sequence joins TRBV7-9 and TRBJ1-1, with D tentatively TRBD1 (5 bases). The germline V gene has CDR1 SEHNR and CDR2 FQNEAQ (reference sequence). This CDR3 comprises 13 residues. V lost 1 base, J lost 6 bases, and 9 bases lay in between. The CDR3 sequence: CASSLGTLSEAFF. The CDR3 nucleotides are TGTGCCAGCAGCTTAGGGACACTTTCTGAAGCTTTCTTT.

The rearrangement joins TRBV5-1 to TRBJ2-3; TRBD2 matches at 8 bases. CDR1 and CDR2 from the germline V gene are SGHRS and YFSETQ. This CDR3 has 17 residues. J was trimmed by 1 base and V by 4 bases; bases with no gene match: 11. The CDR3 nucleotides are TGCGCCAGCAGCGGGGGTGGCAGCGGGGGCGGCACAGATACGCAGTATTTT. Its protein is CASSGGGSGGGTDTQYF.

This clonotype showed up just a few times. The chain has TRBV6-6 and TRBJ1-4, with 7 bases that match TRBD1. The CDR3 consists of 16 residues. V shed 2 bases and J 7 bases; nucleotides not matched to a gene: 10. From germline, CDR1 is MNHNY and CDR2 SVGAGI (reference sequence). The CDR3 is CASSYPTGSNSEKLFF. The CDR3, as DNA: TGTGCCAGCAGTTACCCGACAGGGAGTAATAGTGAAAAACTGTTTTTT.

This clonotype was seen once. This chain's CDR3 is CSAGRGAGYTF. In DNA, the CDR3 is TGCAGTGCTGGCAGGGGCGCCGGCTACACCTTC. V is TRBV20-1 and J is TRBJ1-2, with a tentative D call TRBD1 (6 bases). Germline-derived CDR1 and CDR2 are DFQATT and SNEGSKA (reference sequence). The ends were cut back, 5 bases at V and 8 bases at J, with 12 bases in the middle. CDR3 length: 11 residues.

The CDR3 nucleotides are TGCAGTGCTAGTGCATACCAAGAGACCCAGTACTTC. Translation: CSASAYQETQYF. V and J are TRBV20-1 and TRBJ2-5; D is unresolved. Germline CDR1 is DFQATT and CDR2 is SNEGSKA (reference sequence). V was shortened by 3 bases and J by 0 bases, with 5 bases between the two germline ends. CDR3 length: 12 amino acids.

This chain joins TRBV5-5 and TRBJ2-3; D gene unclear. Between the trimmed V and J ends, which lost 0 bases and 0 bases, there was a span of 14 bases. The CDR3 contains 17 residues. Germline CDR1 reads SGHKS; CDR2 reads YYEKEE (reference sequence). This chain's CDR3 is CASSLAEPSTSTDTQYF. Here the CDR3 DNA reads TGTGCCAGCAGCTTGGCCGAGCCGTCAACTAGCACAGATACGCAGTATTTT.

This clonotype was counted only a few times. The chain combines TRBV11-2 with TRBJ2-7; D might be TRBD2 (6 bases). Germline CDR1 SGHAT, CDR2 FQNNGV. The CDR3 contains 16 residues. The ends were cut back, 2 bases at V and 5 bases at J, with 19 bases in the middle. The CDR3 is CASSLSLWLANHEQYF. The CDR3 bases are TGTGCCAGCAGCTTATCACTTTGGCTAGCGAACCACGAGCAGTACTTC.

This clonotype appeared a few times. The chain combines TRBV6-6 with TRBJ2-7; D is perhaps TRBD2 (5 bases). Trimming removed 5 bases from V and 6 bases from J, with 11 bases in between. The CDR3 is 12 amino acids. CDR1 is MNHNY and CDR2 is SVGAGI in the germline V gene (reference sequence). CDR3 protein: CASSRPEGEQYF. Here the CDR3 DNA reads TGTGCCAGCAGTCGACCAGAGGGCGAGCAGTACTTC.

V and J are TRBV20-1 and TRBJ1-2; 9 bases are a match to TRBD1. Looked up from germline, CDR1 is DFQATT and CDR2 is SNEGSKA (reference sequence). The CDR3 consists of 14 residues. The J segment lost 1 base and the V segment lost 1 base, leaving 1 base of the junction unmatched. CDR3 protein: CSARGDRDNYGYTF. CDR3 in DNA: TGCAGTGCTAGAGGGGACAGGGATAACTATGGCTACACCTTC.

The table lists this clonotype with a few counts. The chain joins TRBV29-1 to TRBJ2-5; TRBD1 might be the D (5 bases). The CDR3 covers 12 residues. Trimming left V 5 bases short and J 5 bases short, with 12 bases between. Per the germline V gene, CDR1 is SQVTM and CDR2 is ANQGSEA. CDR3 in DNA: TGCAGCGTTAACAGGAACGGGGAGACCCAGTACTTC. Residues: CSVNRNGETQYF.